This TCR beta chain stems from a study of T-cell memory formation after mild COVID-19. The authors produced TCR alpha and TCR beta cDNA libraries with sample barcodes and UMIs by 5'RACE using constant-segment primers. TCRdb redid the calling of the 5' RACE reads with MiXCR, one entry per CDR3 protein. The table records approximately 500,000 distinct CDR3 sequences, 20% to 30% of them present only once. The study, taken as a whole, reports: Whereas later expanders leaned CD4+, clones contracting day 15 to 85 showed a balanced CD4/CD8 makeup.

The V gene's germline CDR1 is SGHTA and CDR2 FQGTGA. The CDR3 runs to 16 residues. Unmatched junction bases numbered 15, after V lost 5 bases and J lost 11 bases. A note on this clonotype: Its specificity is unknown.

The specimen sequenced was PBMCs or a T cell subset sorted from them (not recorded which). The rearrangement uses TRBV7-3 and TRBJ2-1; 10 bases fit TRBD2. The receptor was derived from an adult woman who had mild COVID-19 (a few samples of this study predate the infection). Cell type and time point are not known. The CDR3, as DNA: TGTGCCAGCAGCCTAAGTAGGACTAGCGGTATCTTTCAGCAGTTCTTC. Residues: CASSLSRTSGIFQQFF.